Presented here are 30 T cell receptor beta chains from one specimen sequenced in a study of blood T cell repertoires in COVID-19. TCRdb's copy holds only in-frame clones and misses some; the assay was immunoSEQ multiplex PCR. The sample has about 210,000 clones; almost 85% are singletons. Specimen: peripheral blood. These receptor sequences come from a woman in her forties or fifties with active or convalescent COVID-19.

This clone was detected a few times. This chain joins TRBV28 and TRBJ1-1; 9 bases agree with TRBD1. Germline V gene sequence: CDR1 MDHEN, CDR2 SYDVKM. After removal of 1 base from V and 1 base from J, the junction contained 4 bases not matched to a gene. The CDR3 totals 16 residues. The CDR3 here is CASSLFGQGKNTEAFF. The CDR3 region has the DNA TGTGCCAGCAGTTTATTCGGACAGGGGAAGAACACTGAAGCTTTCTTT.

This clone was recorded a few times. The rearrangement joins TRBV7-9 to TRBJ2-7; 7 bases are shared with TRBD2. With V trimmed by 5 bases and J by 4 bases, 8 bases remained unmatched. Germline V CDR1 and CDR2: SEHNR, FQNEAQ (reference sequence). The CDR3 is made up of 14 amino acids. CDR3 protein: CASSPGTTEYEQYF. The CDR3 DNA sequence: TGTGCCAGCAGCCCCGGGACTACGGAATACGAGCAGTACTTC.

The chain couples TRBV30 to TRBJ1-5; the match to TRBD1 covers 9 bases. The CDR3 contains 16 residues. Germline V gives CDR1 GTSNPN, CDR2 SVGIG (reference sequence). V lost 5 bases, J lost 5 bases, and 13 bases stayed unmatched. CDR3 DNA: TGTGCCTGGGGAACAGGGGGCGCGGGGGGCTATCAGCCCCAGCATTTT. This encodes CAWGTGGAGGYQPQHF.

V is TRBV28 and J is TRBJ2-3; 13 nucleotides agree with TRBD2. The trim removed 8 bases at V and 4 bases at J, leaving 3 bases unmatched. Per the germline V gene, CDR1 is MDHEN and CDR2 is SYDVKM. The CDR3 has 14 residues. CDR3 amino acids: CASYTSGRADTQYF. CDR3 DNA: TGTGCCAGCTACACTAGCGGGAGGGCAGATACGCAGTATTTT. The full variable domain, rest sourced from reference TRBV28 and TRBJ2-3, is DVKVTQSSRYLVKRTGEKVFLECVQDMDHENMFWYRQDPGLGLRLIYFSYDVKMKEKGDIPEGYSVSREKKERFSLILESASTNQTSMYLCASYTSGRADTQYFGPGTRLTVL.

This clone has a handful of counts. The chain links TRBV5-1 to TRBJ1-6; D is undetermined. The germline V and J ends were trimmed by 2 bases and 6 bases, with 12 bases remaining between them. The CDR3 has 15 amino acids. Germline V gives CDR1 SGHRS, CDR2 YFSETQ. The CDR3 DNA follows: TGCGCCAGCAGCTTCGGGTTCGGAGGTAATTCACCCCTCCACTTT. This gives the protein CASSFGFGGNSPLHF.

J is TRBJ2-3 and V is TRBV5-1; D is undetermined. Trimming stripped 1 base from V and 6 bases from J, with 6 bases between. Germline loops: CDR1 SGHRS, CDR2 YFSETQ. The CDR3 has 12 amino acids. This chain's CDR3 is CASSLLADTQYF. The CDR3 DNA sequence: TGCGCCAGCAGCTTGTTGGCCGATACGCAGTATTTT.

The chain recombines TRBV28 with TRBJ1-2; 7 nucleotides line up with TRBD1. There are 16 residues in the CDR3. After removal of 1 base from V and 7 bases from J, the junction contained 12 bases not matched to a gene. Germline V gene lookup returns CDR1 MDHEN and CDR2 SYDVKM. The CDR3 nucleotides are TGTGCCAGCAGTTTATATTCGACAGGGCAGACCGTTGGCTACACCTTC. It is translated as CASSLYSTGQTVGYTF.

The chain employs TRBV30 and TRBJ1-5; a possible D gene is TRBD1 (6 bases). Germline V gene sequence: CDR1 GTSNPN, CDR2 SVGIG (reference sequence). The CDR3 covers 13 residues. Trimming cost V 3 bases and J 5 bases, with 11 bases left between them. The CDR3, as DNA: TGTGCCTGGAGCAGGAACAGGGATCAGCCCCAGCATTTT. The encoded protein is CAWSRNRDQPQHF.

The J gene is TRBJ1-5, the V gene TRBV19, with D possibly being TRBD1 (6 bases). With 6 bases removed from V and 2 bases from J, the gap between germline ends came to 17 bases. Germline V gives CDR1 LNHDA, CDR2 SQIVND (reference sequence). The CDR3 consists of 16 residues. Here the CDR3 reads CASRGGTGNRNQPQHF. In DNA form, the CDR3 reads TGTGCCAGTAGAGGAGGCACAGGGAATCGCAATCAGCCCCAGCATTTT.

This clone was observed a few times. CDR3 in amino acids: CASSPTSGASYNEQFF. CDR3 in DNA: TGTGCCAGCAGCCCGACTAGCGGGGCCTCCTACAATGAGCAGTTCTTC. The chain uses TRBV5-6 and TRBJ2-1, with TRBD2 matching 11 bases. CDR3 size: 16 residues. V was clipped by 4 bases and J by 0 bases; unmatched bases: 3. The germline V gene has CDR1 SGHDT and CDR2 YYEEEE.

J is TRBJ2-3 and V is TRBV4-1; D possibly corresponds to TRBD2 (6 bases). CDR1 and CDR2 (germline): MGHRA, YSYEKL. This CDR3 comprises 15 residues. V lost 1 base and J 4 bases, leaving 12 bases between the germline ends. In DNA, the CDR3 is TGCGCCAGCAGCCAAGGCGTCACTAGCTCAGATACGCAGTATTTT. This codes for CASSQGVTSSDTQYF.

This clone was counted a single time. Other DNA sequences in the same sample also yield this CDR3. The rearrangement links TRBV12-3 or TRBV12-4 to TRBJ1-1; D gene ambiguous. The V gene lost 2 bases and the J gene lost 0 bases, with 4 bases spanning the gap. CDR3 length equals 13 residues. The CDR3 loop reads CASSLQLNTEAFF. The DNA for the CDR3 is TGTGCCAGCAGTTTACAGTTGAACACTGAAGCTTTCTTT.

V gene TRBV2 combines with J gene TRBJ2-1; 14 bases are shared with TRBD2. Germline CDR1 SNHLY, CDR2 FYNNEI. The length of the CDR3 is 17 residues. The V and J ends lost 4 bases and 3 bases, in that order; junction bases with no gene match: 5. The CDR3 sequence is CASSGGTSGSLYNEQFF. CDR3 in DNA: TGTGCCAGCAGTGGGGGGACTAGCGGGAGTCTCTACAATGAGCAGTTCTTC.

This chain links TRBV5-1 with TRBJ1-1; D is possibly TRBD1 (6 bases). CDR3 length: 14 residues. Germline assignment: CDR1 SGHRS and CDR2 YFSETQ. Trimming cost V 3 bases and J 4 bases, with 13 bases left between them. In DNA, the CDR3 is TGCGCCAGCAGCTCGGGACAACGAGGCACTGAAGCTTTCTTT. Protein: CASSSGQRGTEAFF. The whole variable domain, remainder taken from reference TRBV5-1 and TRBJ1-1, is KAGVTQTPRYLIKTRGQQVTLSCSPISGHRSVSWYQQTPGQGLQFLFEYFSETQRNKGNFPGRFSGRQFSNSRSEMNVSTLELGDSALYLCASSSGQRGTEAFFGQGTRLTVV.

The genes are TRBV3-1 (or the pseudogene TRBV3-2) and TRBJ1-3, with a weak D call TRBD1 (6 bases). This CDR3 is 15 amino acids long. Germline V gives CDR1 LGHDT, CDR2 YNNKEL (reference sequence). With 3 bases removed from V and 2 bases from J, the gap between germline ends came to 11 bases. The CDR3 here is CASSQVGGPGNTIYF. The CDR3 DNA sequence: TGTGCCAGCAGCCAGGTAGGGGGACCTGGAAACACCATATATTTT.

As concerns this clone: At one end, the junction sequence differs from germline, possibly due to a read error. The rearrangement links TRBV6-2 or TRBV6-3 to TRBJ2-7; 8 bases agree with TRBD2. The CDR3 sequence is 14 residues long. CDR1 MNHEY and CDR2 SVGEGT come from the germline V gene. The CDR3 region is CASSYLLGAGGRYF. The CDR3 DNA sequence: TGTGCCAGCAGTTATCTTCTTGGTGCGGGAGGTCGGTATTTC.

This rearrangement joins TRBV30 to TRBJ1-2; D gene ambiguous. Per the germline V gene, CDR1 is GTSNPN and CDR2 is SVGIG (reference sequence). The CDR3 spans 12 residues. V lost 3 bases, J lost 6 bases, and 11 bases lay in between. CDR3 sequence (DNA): TGTGCCTGGAGCCTCCCCCCCCATGGCTACACCTTC. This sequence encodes CAWSLPPHGYTF. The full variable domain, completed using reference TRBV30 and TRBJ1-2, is SQTIHQWPATLVQPVGSPLSLECTVEGTSNPNLYWYRQAAGRGLQLLFYSVGIGQISSEVPQNLSASRPQDRQFILSSKKLLLSDSGFYLCAWSLPPHGYTFGSGTRLTVV.

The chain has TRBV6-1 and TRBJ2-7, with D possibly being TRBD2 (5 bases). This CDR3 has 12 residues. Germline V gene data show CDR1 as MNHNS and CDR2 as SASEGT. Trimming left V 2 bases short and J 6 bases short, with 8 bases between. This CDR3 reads CASSEPGSEQYV. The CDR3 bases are TGTGCCAGCAGTGAACCGGGGTCCGAGCAGTACGTC.

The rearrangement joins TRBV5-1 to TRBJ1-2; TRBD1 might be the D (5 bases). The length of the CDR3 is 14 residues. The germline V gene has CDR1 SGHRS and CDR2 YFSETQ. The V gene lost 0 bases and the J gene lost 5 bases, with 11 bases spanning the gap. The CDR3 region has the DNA TGCGCCAGCAGCTTGGCCTTGGGGCCTTATGGCTACACCTTC. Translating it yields CASSLALGPYGYTF.

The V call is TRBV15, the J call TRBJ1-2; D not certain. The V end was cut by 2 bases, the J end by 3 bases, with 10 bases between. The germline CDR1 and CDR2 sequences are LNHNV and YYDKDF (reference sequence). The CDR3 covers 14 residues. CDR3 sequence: CATSRREYHYGYTF. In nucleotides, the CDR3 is TGTGCCACCAGCAGACGAGAGTATCACTATGGCTACACCTTC.

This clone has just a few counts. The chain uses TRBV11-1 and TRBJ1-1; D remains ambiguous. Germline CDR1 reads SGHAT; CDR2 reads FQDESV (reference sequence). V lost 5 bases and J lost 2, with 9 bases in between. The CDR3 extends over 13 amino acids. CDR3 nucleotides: TGTGCCAGCAGCCTTTTATTAAACACTGAAGCTTTCTTT. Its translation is CASSLLLNTEAFF. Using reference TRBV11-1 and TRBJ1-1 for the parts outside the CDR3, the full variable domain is EAEVAQSPRYKITEKSQAVAFWCDPISGHATLYWYRQILGQGPELLVQFQDESVVDDSQLPKDRFSAERLKGVDSTLKIQPAELGDSAMYLCASSLLLNTEAFFGQGTRLTVV.

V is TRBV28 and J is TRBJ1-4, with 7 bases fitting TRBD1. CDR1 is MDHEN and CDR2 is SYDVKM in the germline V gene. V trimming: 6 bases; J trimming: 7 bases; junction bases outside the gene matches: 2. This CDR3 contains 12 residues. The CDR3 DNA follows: TGTGCCAGCAGGACAGGGAGTGAAAAACTGTTTTTT. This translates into CASRTGSEKLFF.

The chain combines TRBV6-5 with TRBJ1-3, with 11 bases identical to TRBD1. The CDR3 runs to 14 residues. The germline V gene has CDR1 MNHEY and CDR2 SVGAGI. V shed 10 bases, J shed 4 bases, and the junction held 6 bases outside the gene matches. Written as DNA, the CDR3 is TGTGCCACAGGGACAGGGGGTACCGGAAACACCATATATTTT. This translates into CATGTGGTGNTIYF.

The CDR3 coding sequence is TGCGCCAGCAGCCAAGCGTCACAGGCTTACTCTGGGGCCAACGTCCTGACTTTC. Amino acids: CASSQASQAYSGANVLTF. The chain combines TRBV4-1 with TRBJ2-6, with D tentatively TRBD1 (5 bases). The CDR3 runs 18 residues. Germline V lookup: CDR1 MGHRA, CDR2 YSYEKL. V dropped 1 base and J dropped 0 bases, with 13 bases sitting between them.

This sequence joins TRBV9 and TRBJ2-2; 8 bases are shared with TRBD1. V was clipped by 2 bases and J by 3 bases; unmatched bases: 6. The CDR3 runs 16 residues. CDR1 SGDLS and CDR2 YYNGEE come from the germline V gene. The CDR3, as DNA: TGTGCCAGCAGCGTCGGACAGGGCTTGGACACCGGGGAGCTGTTTTTT. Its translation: CASSVGQGLDTGELFF.

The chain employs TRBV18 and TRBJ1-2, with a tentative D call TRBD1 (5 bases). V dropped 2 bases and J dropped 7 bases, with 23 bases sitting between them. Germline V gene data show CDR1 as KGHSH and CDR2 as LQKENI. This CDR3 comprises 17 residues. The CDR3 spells CASSPGGGPQIPSGYTF. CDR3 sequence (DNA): TGTGCCAGCTCACCAGGGGGGGGACCCCAGATCCCCTCTGGCTACACCTTC.

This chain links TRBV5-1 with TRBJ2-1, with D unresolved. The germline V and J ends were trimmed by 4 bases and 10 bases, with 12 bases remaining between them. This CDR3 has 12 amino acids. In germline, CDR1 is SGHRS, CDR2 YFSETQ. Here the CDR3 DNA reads TGCGCCAGCAGCCCAACTGATCAAGAGCAGTTCTTC. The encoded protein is CASSPTDQEQFF.

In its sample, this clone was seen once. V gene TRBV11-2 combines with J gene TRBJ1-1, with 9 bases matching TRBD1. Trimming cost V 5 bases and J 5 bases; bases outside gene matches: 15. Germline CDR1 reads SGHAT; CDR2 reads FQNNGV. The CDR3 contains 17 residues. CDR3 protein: CASSISSWDRVGTEAFF. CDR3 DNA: TGTGCCAGCAGCATTTCCTCCTGGGACAGGGTAGGAACTGAAGCTTTCTTT.

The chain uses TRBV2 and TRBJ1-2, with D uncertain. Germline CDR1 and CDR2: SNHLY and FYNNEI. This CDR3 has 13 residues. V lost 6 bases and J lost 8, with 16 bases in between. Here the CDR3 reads CASSAREGAGYTF. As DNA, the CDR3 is TGTGCCAGCAGCGCCCGTGAGGGAGCCGGCTACACCTTC.

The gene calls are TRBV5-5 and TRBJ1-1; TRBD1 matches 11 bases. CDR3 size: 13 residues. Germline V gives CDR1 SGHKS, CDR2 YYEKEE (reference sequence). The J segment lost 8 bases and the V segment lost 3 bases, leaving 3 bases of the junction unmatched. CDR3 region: CASSYRDRGEAFF. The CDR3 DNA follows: TGTGCCAGCAGCTACCGGGACAGGGGGGAAGCTTTCTTT.